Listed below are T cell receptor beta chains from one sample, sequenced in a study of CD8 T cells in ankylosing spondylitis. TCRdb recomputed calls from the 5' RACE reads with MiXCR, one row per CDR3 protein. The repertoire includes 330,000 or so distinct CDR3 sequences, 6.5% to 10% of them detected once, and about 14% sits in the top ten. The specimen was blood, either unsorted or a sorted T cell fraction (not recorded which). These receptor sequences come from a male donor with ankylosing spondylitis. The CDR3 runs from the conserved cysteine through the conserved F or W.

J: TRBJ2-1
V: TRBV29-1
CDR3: CSVEGTSGVNEQFF

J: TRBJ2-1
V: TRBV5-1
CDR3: CASSLVGDSFYNEQFF

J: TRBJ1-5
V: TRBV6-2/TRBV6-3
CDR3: CASSRQRGTVFQPQHF

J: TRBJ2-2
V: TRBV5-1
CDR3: CASRGLQANTGELFF

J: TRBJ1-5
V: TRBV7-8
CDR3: CASSQTGNSNQPQHF

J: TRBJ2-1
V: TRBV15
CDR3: CATRGLALSEQFF

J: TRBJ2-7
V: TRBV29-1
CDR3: CSVVSGVGEQYF

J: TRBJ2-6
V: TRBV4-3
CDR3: CASSQQDRLGFLGANVLTF

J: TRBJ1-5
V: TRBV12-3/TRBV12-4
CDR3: CASSKDQPQHF

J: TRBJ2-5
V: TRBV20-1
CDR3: CSAGGQGAKETQYF

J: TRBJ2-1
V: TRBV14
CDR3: CASSLTSIGEQFF

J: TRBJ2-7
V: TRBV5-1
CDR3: CASSRPGTSGSYEQYF

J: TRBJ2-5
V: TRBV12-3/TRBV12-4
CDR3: CASSLMRRETQYF

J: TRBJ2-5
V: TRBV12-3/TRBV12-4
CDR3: CASSLVPTPYGQETQYF

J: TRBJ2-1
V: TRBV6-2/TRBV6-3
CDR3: CASSYGGEGSYNEQFF

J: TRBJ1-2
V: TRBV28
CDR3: CASTHTGSNYGYTF

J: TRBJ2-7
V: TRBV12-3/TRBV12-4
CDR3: CASRAETYEQYF

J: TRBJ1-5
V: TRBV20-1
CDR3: CSARDPRGAEYQPQHF

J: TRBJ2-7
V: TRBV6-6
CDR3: CASSYFYEQYF

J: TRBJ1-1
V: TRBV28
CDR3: CASSFVFQTTGTPNTEAFF

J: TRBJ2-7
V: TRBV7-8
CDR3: CASGWTSSYEQYF

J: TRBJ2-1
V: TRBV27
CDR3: CASSKRESNEQFF

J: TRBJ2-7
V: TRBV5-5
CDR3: CASSFTGSHYEQYF

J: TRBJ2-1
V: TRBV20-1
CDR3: CSARDVTSGPYNEQFF

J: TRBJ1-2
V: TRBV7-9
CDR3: CASTYHRQGNYGYTF

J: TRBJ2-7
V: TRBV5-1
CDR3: CASSLGTISGEQYF

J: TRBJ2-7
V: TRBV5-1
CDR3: CASSPRSGQGIHEQYF

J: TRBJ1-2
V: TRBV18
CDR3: CASSPTGTGDGYTF

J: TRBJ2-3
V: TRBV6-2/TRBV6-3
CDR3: CASSKLVRGTDTQYF

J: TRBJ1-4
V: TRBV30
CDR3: CAWSVKGIGEKLFF

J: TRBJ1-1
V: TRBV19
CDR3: CASSIDGGRGSEAFF

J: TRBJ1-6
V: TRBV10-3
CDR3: CAISEADRGESPLHF

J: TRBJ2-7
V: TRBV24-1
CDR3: CATRGQGTDEQYF

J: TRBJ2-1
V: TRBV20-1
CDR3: CSARDPGLAGAEQFF

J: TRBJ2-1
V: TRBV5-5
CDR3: CASSFRTANEQFF

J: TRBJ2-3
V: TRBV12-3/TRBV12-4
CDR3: CASRPEVAGVTDTQYF

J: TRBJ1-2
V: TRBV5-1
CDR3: CASSLDPGQGPIGGYTF

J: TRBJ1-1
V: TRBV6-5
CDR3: CASSYYGGNTEAFF

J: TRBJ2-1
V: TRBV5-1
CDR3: CASSPLLADEQFF

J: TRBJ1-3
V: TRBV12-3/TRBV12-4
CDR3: CASSFQTASGNTIYF

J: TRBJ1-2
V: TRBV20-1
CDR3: CSAPVQANYGYTF

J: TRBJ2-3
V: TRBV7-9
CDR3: CASSPQGLRTDTQYF

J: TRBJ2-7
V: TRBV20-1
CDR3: CSAPGPPLVSSYEQYF

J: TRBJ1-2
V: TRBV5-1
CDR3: CASSLDGNYGYSF

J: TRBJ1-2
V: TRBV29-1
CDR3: CSVEGTGEVGYTF

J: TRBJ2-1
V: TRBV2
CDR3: CASRASGRIEQFF

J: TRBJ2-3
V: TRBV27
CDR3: CASAPSGTDTQYF

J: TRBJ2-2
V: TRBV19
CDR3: CASSIERGYTGELFF

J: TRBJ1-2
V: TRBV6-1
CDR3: CASSKADLGGYTF

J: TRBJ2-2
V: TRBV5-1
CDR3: CASRQTSGISGELFF

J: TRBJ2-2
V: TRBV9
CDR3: CASSVYGSGTGELFF

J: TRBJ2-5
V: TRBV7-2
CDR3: CASSLDGQYQETQYF

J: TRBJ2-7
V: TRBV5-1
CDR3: CASSLQYDRAVREQYF

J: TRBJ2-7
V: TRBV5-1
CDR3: CASSLGRGLAEQYF

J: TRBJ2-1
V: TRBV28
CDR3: CASSLPPGQGAREQFF

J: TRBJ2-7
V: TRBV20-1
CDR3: CSAPGQLGEQYF

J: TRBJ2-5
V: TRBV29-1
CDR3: CSDWKGQETQYF

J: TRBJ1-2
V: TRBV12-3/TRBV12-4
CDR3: CASSSPTGNYGYTF